This record concerns one T cell receptor beta chain sequence. This clone appeared once. The antigen this receptor binds is unknown. No per-base quality is available; no much larger clone lies one base away. The sample is drawn from a study of T cell responses to AZD1222 COVID-19 vaccine (dated by TCRdb to about 2021). Study-level background: AZD1222 recipients with second doses at about 4 weeks or about 12 weeks were pooled, because spike-specific TCR depth and breadth did not differ between schedules. Trial participants were enrolled into age subgroups of 18-55, 56-69 and 70-plus years, which contained about 150, 28 and 57 TCR-sequenced participants, respectively. A total of around 240 trial participants underwent TCR sequencing, of whom 207 received two doses of AZD1222 and roughly 25 received two doses of the MenACWY control vaccine. Results and caveats for the whole study, not just this receptor: Reportedly, almost half of the unique spike-specific TCRs recognized epitopes lying outside the regions that are mutated in the B.1.351 and B.1.1.7 variants. Because no day 14 peak-response samples were available, repertoires were characterized only after the peak T cell response. After two AZD1222 doses, spike-specific TCR breadth and depth were significantly higher than at day 0 and than in MenACWY recipients. The 56-69-year group was small, and its depth increase did not reach significance, likely because of low power. Most participants were white British and females outnumbered males, and the authors suggested that clonal diversity may have been underestimated. Vaccine-associated CD4 TCRs spanned the whole spike protein, with dominant responses in regions 160-218 and 743-854. Only six or seven AZD1222 recipients were SARS-CoV-2 seropositive at baseline, limiting conclusions about previously exposed vaccinees.

CDR1 SQVTM and CDR2 ANQGSEA were looked up in the germline V gene. The junction carries 20 bases between V and J, which are trimmed by 2 bases and 4 bases respectively. The CDR3 measures 16 amino acids from cysteine to phenylalanine. Only the CDR3 part of the read is kept: 48 bases, read in frame from the first base. The CDR3 regions of human TCRbeta chains were subjected to immunosequencing. On the study's bioinformatics: Repertoire TCRs were matched against a reference library of SARS-CoV-2-specific TCRs generated with the MIRA antigen-specificity platform. Breadth meant the fraction of unique TCRs that were SARS-CoV-2-associated, whereas depth meant the fraction of total T cells that were SARS-CoV-2-associated. Using the MIRA data, each spike-specific TCR was assigned both to the spike region to which the TCR was reactive and to a CD4 or CD8 class. Log10-transformed breadth and depth values were compared by one-way ANOVA with Sidak's multiple comparisons tests. Drawn from immuneACCESS, this table holds only the in-frame rearrangements with V and J called that TCRdb kept. Clones are partly lost; checked studies trace under half to an unresolved V gene and leave the rest unexplained. The V and J calls and the clone size are those of that table, but D and trimming were determined from the DNA. The sample table records about 140,000 clones; 80% to 90% of these occur just once. The ten biggest clones cover 1.9% of the sample.

Sample time point, as interpreted from the label and publication: baseline before first vaccination. Samples from vaccinated people were obtained from the UK trials COV001 and COV002, which included a single-blind randomized controlled phase 2/3 trial of AZD1222 (ChAdOx1 nCoV-19) in healthy adults. For TCRbeta chain sequencing, PBMC samples were collected from trial participants at day 0 and at day 28 after the second dose. The source is an adult in good health. The input for sequencing was peripheral blood, taken on day 0 of AZD1222 vaccination. The chain employs TRBV29-1 and TRBJ1-1, with TRBD1 as a weak D call on 6 bases. The DNA is as follows: TGCAGCGTTGAAAGTTCTGGGGGGCGAGGTACCACTGAAGCTTTCTTT. Protein translation: CSVESSGGRGTTEAFF.